The 2 T cell receptor beta chains reported below all come from one sample, sequenced in a study of post-analysis software for immune sequencing data. Regarding the study as a whole: Comparison of patients with controls showed five TRBV segments more frequent in patients, TRBV5-6, TRBV5-1 and TRBV20-1 among them.

Included in the TCR beta cDNA libraries were unique molecular identifiers. TCRdb independently ran MiXCR on the PCR reads; one entry per CDR3 protein. The data show 750,000 to 950,000 distinct CDR3 sequences, around 53% seen once. For these TCRs, the target antigens are not known. Material for sequencing was blood. The receptors were gathered from a girl aged 10-17 years with multiple sclerosis.

The J gene is TRBJ2-4, the V gene TRBV20-1; 10 bases match TRBD2. The DNA end lines up better with TRBJ2-5; the J call may be wrong. CDR1 and CDR2 (germline): DFQATT, SNEGSKA (reference sequence). The CDR3 loop spans 17 amino acids. The CDR3 region is CSARDRLAGVWGETQYF. CDR3 nucleotides: TGCAGTGCTAGAGATCGGCTAGCGGGAGTCTGGGGAGAGACCCAGTACTTC.

This clonotype was observed a single time. The V and J genes are TRBV29-1 and TRBJ2-7; 9 bases map to TRBD1. V lost 7 bases and J lost 3; bases outside the gene matches: 10. Per the germline V gene, CDR1 is SQVTM and CDR2 is ANQGSEA. This CDR3 spans 14 amino acids. CDR3: CSADTGQGSYEQYF. CDR3 DNA: TGCAGCGCGGACACGGGACAGGGAAGCTACGAGCAGTACTTC.